This T cell receptor (beta chain) was obtained from a study of T cell changes during pregnancy in multiple sclerosis. CDR1 and CDR2 (germline): SGHKS, YYEKEE (reference sequence). The CDR3 consists of 13 residues. The V and J ends lost 1 base and 2 bases respectively, with 6 bases between them. Only in-frame clones appear in the TCRdb table, and some are missing; sequencing was by immunoSEQ multiplex PCR. Altogether roughly 80,000 clones are present, roughly 93% being singletons, with the ten largest covering 2.5% to 3%. The sample was peripheral blood, taken in the second trimester of pregnancy. This chain uses TRBV5-5 with TRBJ1-1; D remains ambiguous. The TCR was taken from a female donor with multiple sclerosis, enrolled in a pregnancy study. The CDR3 DNA follows: TGTGCCAGCAGCTTGTCGGTTAACACTGAAGCTTTCTTT. This sequence encodes CASSLSVNTEAFF. Full variable domain (remainder filled in from reference TRBV5-5 and TRBJ1-1): DAGVTQSPTHLIKTRGQQVTLRCSPISGHKSVSWYQQVLGQGPQFIFQYYEKEERGRGNFPDRFSARQFPNYSSELNVNALLLGDSALYLCASSLSVNTEAFFGQGTRLTVV.